This paragraph reports one TCR beta chain. Its antigen is undetermined. Uncontrolled infection, other autoimmune disease, pregnancy or lactation led to exclusion. The length of the CDR3 is 14 residues. V was clipped by 8 bases and J by 0 bases, with 11 bases between them. CDR1 is LNHDA and CDR2 is SQIVND in the germline V gene (reference sequence). Researchers took RNA transcripts and amplified the TCR beta CDR3 regions from them. The HTBI primer set served for first-round RT-PCR of the TCR CDR3. A single record per CDR3 protein comes from TCRdb applying MiXCR to the multiplex PCR reads. Counted here are some 350,000 distinct CDR3 sequences, approximately 14% occurring once; the ten biggest clones make up roughly 35%. This entry is derived from a study of T cells in Graves' hyperthyroidism and ophthalmopathy. Study-level information: The blood sample was taken at first diagnosis, before treatment began.

Study-wide findings and caveats: Stable hyperthyroidism was told apart from ophthalmopathy by a model built on 13 V-J features. Among thyroid clonotypes expanded above 0.001, most also appeared in blood.

The TCR originated in a woman aged 40 to 50 with Graves' ophthalmopathy. The rearrangement uses TRBV19 and TRBJ2-1, with D possibly being TRBD1 (5 bases). The sequenced material came from blood. The chain's CDR3 is CASRMGHSYNEQFF. CDR3 DNA: TGTGCCAGTCGAATGGGGCACTCCTACAATGAGCAGTTCTTC.